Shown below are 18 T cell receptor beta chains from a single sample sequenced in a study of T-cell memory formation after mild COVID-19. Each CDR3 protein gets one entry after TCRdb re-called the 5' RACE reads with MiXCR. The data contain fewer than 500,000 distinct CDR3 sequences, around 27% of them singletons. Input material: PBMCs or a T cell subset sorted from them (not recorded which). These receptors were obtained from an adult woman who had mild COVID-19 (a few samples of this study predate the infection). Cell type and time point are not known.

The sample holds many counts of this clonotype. CDR3 sequence reads: CASSRDRGHEQYF. Here the CDR3 DNA reads TGCGCCAGCAGCAGGGACAGGGGCCACGAGCAGTACTTC. This rearrangement joins TRBV5-1 to TRBJ2-7; the match to TRBD1 covers 10 bases. Germline trimming cut 4 bases from V and 5 bases from J; bases unmatched to any gene: 3. CDR1 SGHRS and CDR2 YFSETQ come from the germline V gene. The CDR3 covers 13 residues.

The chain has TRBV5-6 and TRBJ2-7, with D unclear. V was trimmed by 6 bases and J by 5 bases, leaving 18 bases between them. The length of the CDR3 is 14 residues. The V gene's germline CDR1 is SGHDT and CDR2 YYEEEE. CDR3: CASTRPGPSDEQYF. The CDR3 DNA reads TGTGCCAGCACGCGACCGGGCCCGAGCGACGAGCAGTACTTC.

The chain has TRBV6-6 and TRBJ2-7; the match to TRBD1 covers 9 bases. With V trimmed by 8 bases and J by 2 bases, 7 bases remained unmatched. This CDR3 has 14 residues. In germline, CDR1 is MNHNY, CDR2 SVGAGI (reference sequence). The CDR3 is CASLPWTGAYEQYF. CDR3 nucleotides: TGTGCCAGCTTACCGTGGACAGGGGCCTACGAGCAGTACTTC.

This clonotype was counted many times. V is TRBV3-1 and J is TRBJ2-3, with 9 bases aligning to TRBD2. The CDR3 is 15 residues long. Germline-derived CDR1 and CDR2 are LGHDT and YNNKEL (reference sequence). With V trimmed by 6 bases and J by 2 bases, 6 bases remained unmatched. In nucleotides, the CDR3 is TGTGCCAGCAGGTTGACTAGCGGATCCACAGATACGCAGTATTTT. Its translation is CASRLTSGSTDTQYF.

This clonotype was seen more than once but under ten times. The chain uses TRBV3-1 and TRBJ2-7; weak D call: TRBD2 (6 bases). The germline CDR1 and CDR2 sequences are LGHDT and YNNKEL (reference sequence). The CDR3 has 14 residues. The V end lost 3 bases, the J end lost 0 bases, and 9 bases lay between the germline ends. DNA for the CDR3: TGTGCCAGCAGCCAGGGGACTTTCTCCTACGAGCAGTACTTC. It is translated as CASSQGTFSYEQYF.

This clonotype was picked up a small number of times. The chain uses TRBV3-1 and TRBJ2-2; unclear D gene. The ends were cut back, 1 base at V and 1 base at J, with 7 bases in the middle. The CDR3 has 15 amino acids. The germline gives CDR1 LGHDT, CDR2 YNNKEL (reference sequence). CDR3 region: CASSQVYGNTGELFF. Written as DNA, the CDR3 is TGTGCCAGCAGCCAAGTCTACGGGAACACCGGGGAGCTGTTTTTT.

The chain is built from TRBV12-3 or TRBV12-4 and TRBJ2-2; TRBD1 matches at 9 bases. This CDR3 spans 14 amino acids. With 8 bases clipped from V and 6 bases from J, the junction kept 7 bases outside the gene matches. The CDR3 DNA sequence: TGTGCCAGCGGAACACAGGGGGCGTCCGGGGAGCTGTTTTTT. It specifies CASGTQGASGELFF.

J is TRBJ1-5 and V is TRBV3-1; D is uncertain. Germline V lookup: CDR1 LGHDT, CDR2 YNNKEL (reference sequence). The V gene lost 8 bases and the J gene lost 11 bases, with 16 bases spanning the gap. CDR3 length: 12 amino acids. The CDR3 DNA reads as TGTGCCAGCGGGCAGGCCGGTTCGTCCCAGCATTTT. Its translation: CASGQAGSSQHF. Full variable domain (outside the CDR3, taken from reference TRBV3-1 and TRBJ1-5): DTAVSQTPKYLVTQMGNDKSIKCEQNLGHDTMYWYKQDSKKFLKIMFSYNNKELIINETVPNRFSPKSPDKAHLNLHINSLELGDSAVYFCASGQAGSSQHFGDGTRLSIL.

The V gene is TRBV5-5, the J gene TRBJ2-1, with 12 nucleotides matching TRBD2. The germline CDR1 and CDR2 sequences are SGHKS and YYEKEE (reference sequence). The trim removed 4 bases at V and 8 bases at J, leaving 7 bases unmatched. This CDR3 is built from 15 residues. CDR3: CASSPRLAGEDEQFF. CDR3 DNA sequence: TGTGCCAGCAGCCCCCGACTAGCGGGAGAGGATGAGCAGTTCTTC.

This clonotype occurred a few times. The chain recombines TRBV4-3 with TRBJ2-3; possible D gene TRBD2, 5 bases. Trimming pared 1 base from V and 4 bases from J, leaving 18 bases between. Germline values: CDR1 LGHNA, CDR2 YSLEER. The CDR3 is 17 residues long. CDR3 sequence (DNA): TGCGCCAGCAGCCAAGGGGAATGGGAGTTAGGATCAGATACGCAGTATTTT. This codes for CASSQGEWELGSDTQYF.

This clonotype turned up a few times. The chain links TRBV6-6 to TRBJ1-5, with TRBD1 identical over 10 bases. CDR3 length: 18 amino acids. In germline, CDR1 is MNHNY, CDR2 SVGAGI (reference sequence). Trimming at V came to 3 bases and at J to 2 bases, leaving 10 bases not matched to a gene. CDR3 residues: CASSYGGQGSGGNQPQHF. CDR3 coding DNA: TGTGCCAGCAGTTATGGGGGACAGGGGAGTGGAGGCAATCAGCCCCAGCATTTT.

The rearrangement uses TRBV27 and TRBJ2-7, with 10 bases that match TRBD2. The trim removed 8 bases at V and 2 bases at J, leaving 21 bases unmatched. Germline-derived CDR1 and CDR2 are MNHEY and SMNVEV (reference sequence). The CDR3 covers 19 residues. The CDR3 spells CASRPRVLAGVVGTYEQYF. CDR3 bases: TGTGCCAGCCGTCCCCGGGTTCTAGCGGGAGTAGTTGGGACCTACGAGCAGTACTTC.

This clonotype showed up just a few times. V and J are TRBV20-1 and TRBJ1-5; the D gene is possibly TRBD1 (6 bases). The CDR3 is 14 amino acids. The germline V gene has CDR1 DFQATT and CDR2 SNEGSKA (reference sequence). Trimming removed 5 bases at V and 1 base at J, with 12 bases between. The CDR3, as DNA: TGCAGTGCTTTTACAGGGCGAAGCAATCAGCCCCAGCATTTT. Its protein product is CSAFTGRSNQPQHF.

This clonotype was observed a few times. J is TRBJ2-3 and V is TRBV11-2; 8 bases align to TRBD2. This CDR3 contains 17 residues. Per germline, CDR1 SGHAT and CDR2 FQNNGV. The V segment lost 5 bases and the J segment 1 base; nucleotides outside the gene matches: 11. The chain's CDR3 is CASSQSLGAGGTDTQYF. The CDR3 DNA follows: TGTGCCAGCAGCCAGAGTCTGGGAGCGGGGGGCACAGATACGCAGTATTTT.

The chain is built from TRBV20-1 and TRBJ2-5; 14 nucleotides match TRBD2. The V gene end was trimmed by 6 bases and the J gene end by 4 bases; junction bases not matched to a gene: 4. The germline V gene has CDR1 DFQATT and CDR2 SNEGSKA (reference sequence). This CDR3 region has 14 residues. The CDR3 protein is CSAPGLAGGETQYF. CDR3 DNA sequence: TGCAGTGCACCCGGACTAGCGGGGGGAGAGACCCAGTACTTC.

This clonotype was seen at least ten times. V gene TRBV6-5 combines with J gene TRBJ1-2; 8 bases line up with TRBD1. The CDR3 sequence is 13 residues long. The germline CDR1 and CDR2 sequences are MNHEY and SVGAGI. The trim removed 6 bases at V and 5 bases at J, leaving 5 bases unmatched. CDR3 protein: CASRGRTGYGYTF. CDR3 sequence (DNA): TGTGCCAGCAGGGGCAGGACAGGGTATGGCTACACCTTC.

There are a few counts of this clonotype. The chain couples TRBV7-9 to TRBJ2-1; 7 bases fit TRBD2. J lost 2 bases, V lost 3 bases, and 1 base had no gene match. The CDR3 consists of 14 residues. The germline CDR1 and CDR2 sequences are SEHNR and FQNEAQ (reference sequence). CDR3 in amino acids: CASSFGTTYNEQFF. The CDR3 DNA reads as TGTGCCAGCAGCTTCGGGACTACCTACAATGAGCAGTTCTTC. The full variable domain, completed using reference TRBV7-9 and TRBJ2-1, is DTGVSQNPRHKITKRGQNVTFRCDPISEHNRLYWYRQTLGQGPEFLTYFQNEAQLEKSRLLSDRFSAERPKGSFSTLEIQRTEQGDSAMYLCASSFGTTYNEQFFGPGTRLTVL.

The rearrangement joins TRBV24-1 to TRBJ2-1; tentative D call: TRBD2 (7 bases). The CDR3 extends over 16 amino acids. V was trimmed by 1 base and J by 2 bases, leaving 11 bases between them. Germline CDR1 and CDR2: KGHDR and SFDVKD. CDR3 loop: CATSDFRGAPYNEQFF. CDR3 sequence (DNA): TGTGCCACCAGTGATTTTCGGGGGGCCCCCTACAATGAGCAGTTCTTC.